Shown below are 7 T cell receptor beta chains from a single sample sequenced in a study of T cells in Graves' hyperthyroidism and ophthalmopathy. RNA transcripts yielded amplified TCR beta CDR3 regions. Using the HTBI primer set, a first-round RT-PCR was run on the TCR CDR3. In TCRdb, the multiplex PCR reads were re-called with MiXCR into one record per CDR3 protein. This table has 600,000 to 850,000 distinct CDR3 sequences, roughly 20% appearing once. The sample taken for sequencing was blood. These receptors were collected from a woman in her forties or fifties with Graves' hyperthyroidism that later progressed to Graves' ophthalmopathy.

This clonotype was seen only a few times. The chain has TRBV9 and TRBJ2-1; no definite D call. Germline V gene lookup returns CDR1 SGDLS and CDR2 YYNGEE. The germline V and J ends were trimmed by 0 bases and 6 bases, with 16 bases remaining between them. The CDR3 has 16 residues. The CDR3 spells CASSVEGPSGGNEQFF. The CDR3 nucleotides read TGTGCCAGCAGCGTAGAAGGGCCCTCCGGCGGCAATGAGCAGTTCTTC. Filled out from reference TRBV9 and TRBJ2-1, the complete variable domain reads DSGVTQTPKHLITATGQRVTLRCSPRSGDLSVYWYQQSLDQGLQFLIQYYNGEERAKGNILERFSAQQFPDLHSELNLSSLELGDSALYFCASSVEGPSGGNEQFFGPGTRLTVL.

This clonotype was counted only a few times. The rearrangement links TRBV9 to TRBJ2-1; no clear D gene. V lost 2 bases, J lost 8 bases, and 11 bases lay in between. Germline V CDR1 and CDR2: SGDLS, YYNGEE. This CDR3 comprises 13 residues. The CDR3 DNA reads TGTGCCAGCAGCGTCTCGGTAGACCATGAGCAGTTCTTC. Its translation is CASSVSVDHEQFF.

V is TRBV6-2 or TRBV6-3 and J is TRBJ1-5, with TRBD1 as a possible D gene (5 bases). Trimming cost V 7 bases and J 6 bases, with 7 bases left between them. The germline CDR1 and CDR2 sequences are MNHEY and SVGEGT. This CDR3 comprises 11 residues. The CDR3: CASTGGQPQHF. The CDR3 DNA follows: TGTGCCAGCACTGGGGGTCAGCCCCAGCATTTT.

This chain connects TRBV29-1 to TRBJ2-4, with 12 bases identical to TRBD1. V trimming: 6 bases; J trimming: 7 bases; junction bases outside the gene matches: 4. Germline CDR1 reads SQVTM; CDR2 reads ANQGSEA. The CDR3 contains 13 residues. This CDR3 is CSVGTGGGNIQYF. Written as DNA, the CDR3 is TGCAGCGTCGGGACAGGGGGCGGTAACATTCAGTACTTC.

This clonotype was seen more than once but under ten times. The junction departs from germline at one end; a sequencing error may be responsible. V gene TRBV7-3 combines with J gene TRBJ2-1, with 7 bases identical to TRBD1. Germline V gives CDR1 SGHTA, CDR2 FQGTGA. CDR3 length: 15 residues. The DNA for the CDR3 is TGTGCCAGCAGCCCCCGGGACAGAGGACGGGATGAGCAGTCCTTC. Protein: CASSPRDRGRDEQSF.

This clonotype was seen many times. The chain recombines TRBV2 with TRBJ1-2; 9 positions agree with TRBD1. This CDR3 is 13 amino acids long. V lost 8 bases and J lost 5; bases outside the gene matches: 6. Germline V CDR1 and CDR2: SNHLY, FYNNEI. CDR3 residues: CASGTGREYGYTF. The DNA for the CDR3 is TGTGCCAGCGGGACAGGGCGAGAATATGGCTACACCTTC.

This clonotype was detected a few times. J is TRBJ2-1 and V is TRBV4-1; 7 bases line up with TRBD2. There are 14 residues in the CDR3. V lost 4 bases, J lost 6 bases, and 6 bases stayed unmatched. CDR1 MGHRA and CDR2 YSYEKL come from the germline V gene. The CDR3 here is CASSPPGGFNEQFF. The CDR3 nucleotides are TGCGCCAGCAGCCCCCCGGGGGGATTCAATGAGCAGTTCTTC.